This record concerns one T cell receptor (beta chain) sequence. No antigen is known for it. These data are taken from a study of EBV T-cell therapy then PD-1 blockade in nasopharyngeal carcinoma. Treatment meaning: AdE1-LMPpoly-expanded autologous EBV-specific T-cell therapy followed by anti-PD-1 nivolumab. Using immunoSEQ multiplex PCR, the repertoire was profiled, and TCRdb retains in-frame clones only, with some absent. The data hold some 21,000 clones, with approximately 80% observed a single time. CDR1 and CDR2 (germline): MNHEY, SVGAGI. After removal of 9 bases from V and 9 bases from J, the junction contained 10 bases not matched to a gene. This CDR3 is built from 14 residues.

The origin of this receptor is a man in his forties or fifties with nasopharyngeal carcinoma. The sequenced sample was CD8+ T cells from blood, obtained between days 55 and 70 from a patient whose treatment included autologous EBV-specific T cells and nivolumab. The chain joins TRBV6-5 to TRBJ1-6; 8 bases map to TRBD1. This CDR3 reads CASTSGQDPSPLHF. Here the CDR3 DNA reads TGTGCCAGTACATCGGGACAGGATCCTTCACCCCTCCACTTT.